Below, 14 T cell receptor beta chains from the same sample are listed, as sequenced in a study of breast tumors, draining lymph nodes, adjacent tissues. TCRdb re-called the multiplex PCR reads with MiXCR, one entry per CDR3 protein. The table has more than 85,000 distinct CDR3 sequences, 21% seen once. Breast cancer patients provided tissue from their axillary draining lymph nodes. Sequencing was done on a sample of axillary lymph node tissue. All receptors come from a female donor with breast cancer. Some clones in this sample may be carry-over from other donors' samples.

About this clonotype itself: Given a much more abundant clone one base away, this may be a read error. CDR3 residues: CASSPPPGRQETLYF. In nucleotides, the CDR3 is TGTGCCAGCAGCCCCCCCCCAGGGAGACAAGAGACCCTGTACTTC. This chain joins TRBV11-2 and TRBJ2-5; the D gene could be TRBD1 or TRBD2 (5 bases each). Germline CDR1 and CDR2: SGHAT and FQNNGV. This CDR3 has 15 residues.

The V and J genes are TRBV30 and TRBJ2-2; possibly TRBD1 for D (5 bases). V was trimmed by 2 bases and J by 6 bases, leaving 7 bases between them. CDR1 is GTSNPN, CDR2 SVGIG, per germline (reference sequence). The CDR3 has 12 residues. The CDR3: CAWSMGPGELFF. The CDR3 DNA reads as TGTGCCTGGAGTATGGGGCCCGGGGAGCTGTTTTTT.

This clonotype has only one observation. The chain couples TRBV20-1 to TRBJ2-2; no firm D call. Per germline, CDR1 DFQATT and CDR2 SNEGSKA (reference sequence). The germline V and J ends were trimmed by 1 base and 2 bases, with 11 bases remaining between them. The CDR3 length is 15 residues. The CDR3 nucleotides are TGCAGTGCTAGAGCTTTGGGATCTAACACCGGGGAGCTGTTTTTT. Translating it yields CSARALGSNTGELFF.

In this sample, this clonotype turned up many times. The chain has TRBV3-1 and TRBJ1-5; tentatively, D is TRBD1 (6 bases). V was clipped by 0 bases and J by 5 bases, with 11 bases between them. The germline V gene encodes CDR1 LGHDT and CDR2 YNNKEL (reference sequence). The CDR3 extends over 15 amino acids. CDR3: CASSQDRNRDQPQHF. In nucleotides, the CDR3 is TGTGCCAGCAGCCAAGATCGAAACAGGGATCAGCCCCAGCATTTT.

Ten or more counts support this clonotype. V gene TRBV27 combines with J gene TRBJ1-5; TRBD1 is a possible D gene (5 bases). V was cut by 0 bases and J by 5 bases, with 11 bases left in between. Germline loops: CDR1 MNHEY, CDR2 SMNVEV (reference sequence). The CDR3 has 15 residues. DNA of the CDR3: TGTGCCAGCAGTTTATCACCCGGGGGAGATCAGCCCCAGCATTTT. This sequence encodes CASSLSPGGDQPQHF.

Details on this clonotype: One junction end disagrees with the germline gene, perhaps due to a read error. V is TRBV3-1 and J is TRBJ2-1, with 12 bases aligning to TRBD2. Germline V gene sequence: CDR1 LGHDT, CDR2 YNNKEL (reference sequence). This CDR3 is 16 amino acids long. CDR3 residues: CASSQGGTSGYSEQFF. CDR3 DNA: TGTGCCAGCAGCCAAGGAGGGACTAGCGGGTACAGTGAGCAGTTCTTC.

With respect to this clonotype: A much larger clone differs from this one at a single base, so this may be a read error. The gene calls are TRBV5-6 and TRBJ1-5; maybe TRBD1 (6 bases). The length of the CDR3 is 14 residues. The germline CDR1 and CDR2 sequences are SGHDT and YYEEEE. CDR3 region: CASSLGTVLQPPHF. The CDR3 nucleotides are TGTGCCAGCAGCTTGGGGACAGTTCTACAGCCCCCGCATTTT.

This clonotype showed up many times. V gene TRBV7-2 combines with J gene TRBJ2-2; 8 bases are shared with TRBD1. The CDR3 contains 14 residues. The V gene's germline CDR1 is SGHTA and CDR2 FQGNSA. The J segment lost 7 bases and the V segment lost 6 bases, leaving 7 bases of the junction unmatched. In nucleotides, the CDR3 is TGTGCCAGCAGAGACAGGGGTGGGATCGGGGAGCTGTTTTTT. Encoded protein: CASRDRGGIGELFF. Variable domain in full (rest from reference TRBV7-2 and TRBJ2-2): GAGVSQSPSNKVTEKGKDVELRCDPISGHTALYWYRQSLGQGLEFLIYFQGNSAPDKSGLPSDRFSAERTGGSVSTLTIQRTQQEDSAVYLCASRDRGGIGELFFGEGSRLTVL.

The table lists this clonotype with a count of one. This rearrangement joins TRBV30 to TRBJ2-1; 10 bases line up with TRBD2. The CDR3 runs 15 residues. Germline V CDR1 and CDR2: GTSNPN, SVGIG (reference sequence). V lost 3 bases to trimming and J lost 3 bases; unmatched junction nucleotides: 5. CDR3 nucleotide sequence: TGTGCCTGGAGGGCACTAGCGGGAATCTACAATGAGCAGTTCTTC. Translation: CAWRALAGIYNEQFF.

This clonotype was counted a single time. A much larger clonotype is one base distant, so this may be a read error. The chain combines TRBV5-6 with TRBJ2-4; no clear D. The CDR3 spans 14 residues. Germline CDR1 reads SGHDT; CDR2 reads YYEEEE. Trimming pared 2 bases from V and 4 bases from J, leaving 10 bases between. This chain's CDR3 is CASSFTETKNIQYF. In nucleotides, the CDR3 is TGTGCCAGCAGCTTTACGGAAACAAAAAACATTCAGTACTTC.

This chain links TRBV28 with TRBJ2-3; D possibly corresponds to TRBD1 (6 bases). The CDR3 runs 14 residues. Germline V CDR1 and CDR2: MDHEN, SYDVKM. Trimming took off 5 bases at V and 4 bases at J, with 13 bases between the two ends. This chain's CDR3 is CASSLSTGSDTQYF. CDR3 coding DNA: TGTGCCAGCAGTCTATCAACAGGGTCAGATACGCAGTATTTT.

This clonotype was seen many times. The rearrangement joins TRBV11-2 to TRBJ1-6; D remains ambiguous. Germline V gene sequence: CDR1 SGHAT, CDR2 FQNNGV. The ends were cut back, 0 bases at V and 3 bases at J, with 3 bases in the middle. This CDR3 spans 14 amino acids. CDR3 loop: CASSLDGYNSPLHF. CDR3 sequence (DNA): TGTGCCAGCAGCTTAGACGGCTATAATTCACCCCTCCACTTT.

The table lists this clonotype with many counts. V is TRBV24-1 and J is TRBJ2-7; 7 bases line up with TRBD1. The CDR3 runs to 15 residues. Per the germline V gene, CDR1 is KGHDR and CDR2 is SFDVKD. After removal of 7 bases from V and 3 bases from J, the junction contained 11 bases not matched to a gene. The CDR3 loop reads CATRADRTANYEQYF. As DNA, the CDR3 is TGTGCCACCAGGGCGGACAGGACGGCGAACTACGAGCAGTACTTC.

In this sample, this clonotype turned up many times. This chain joins TRBV11-2 and TRBJ2-3, with TRBD2 as a possible D gene (7 bases). This CDR3 contains 14 residues. V lost 7 bases and J lost 0, with 11 bases in between. The germline V gene has CDR1 SGHAT and CDR2 FQNNGV. This chain's CDR3 is CASTRGASTDTQYF. The CDR3 DNA follows: TGTGCCAGCACTCGGGGGGCCAGCACAGATACGCAGTATTTT.